Sequencing of this TCR beta chain was carried out in a study of blood T cell repertoires in COVID-19. Study summary: From the United States, Italy and Spain came samples of acute and convalescent COVID-19. Sample material is recorded as cDNA or gDNA derived from T cells, B-cell-depleted T cells, or PBMCs.

TCRdb's copy holds only in-frame clones and misses some; the assay was immunoSEQ multiplex PCR. The profile covers 55,000 to 65,000 clones, with 80% to 85% appearing a single time and over 9.5% taken by the ten largest. The V gene end was trimmed by 0 bases and the J gene end by 4 bases; junction bases not matched to a gene: 4. Germline V lookup: CDR1 SGHKS, CDR2 YYEKEE (reference sequence). This CDR3 is 16 amino acids long. The sequence derives from a human donor in a cohort sampled during active COVID-19. The sample comprised peripheral blood. The chain is built from TRBV5-5 and TRBJ1-2; 12 bases are shared with TRBD1. CDR3 residues: CASSLVGTGGGYGYTF. As DNA, the CDR3 is TGTGCCAGCAGCTTGGTTGGGACAGGGGGCGGCTATGGCTACACCTTC.